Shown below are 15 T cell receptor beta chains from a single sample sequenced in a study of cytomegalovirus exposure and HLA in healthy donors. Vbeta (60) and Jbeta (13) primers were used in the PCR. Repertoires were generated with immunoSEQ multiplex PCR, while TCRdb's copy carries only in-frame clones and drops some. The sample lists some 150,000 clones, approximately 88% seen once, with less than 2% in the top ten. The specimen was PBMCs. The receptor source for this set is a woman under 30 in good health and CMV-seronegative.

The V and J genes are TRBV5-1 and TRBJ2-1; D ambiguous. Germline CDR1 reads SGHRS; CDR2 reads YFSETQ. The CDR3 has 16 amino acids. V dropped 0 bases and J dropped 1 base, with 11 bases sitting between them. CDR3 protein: CASSLDGSGSYNEQFF. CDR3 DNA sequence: TGCGCCAGCAGCTTGGACGGGTCTGGGTCCTACAATGAGCAGTTCTTC.

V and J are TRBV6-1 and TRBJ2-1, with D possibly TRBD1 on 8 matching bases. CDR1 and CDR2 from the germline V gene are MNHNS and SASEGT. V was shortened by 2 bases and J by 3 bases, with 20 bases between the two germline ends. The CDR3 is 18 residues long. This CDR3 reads CASSERTGQGGGYNEQFF. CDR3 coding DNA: TGTGCCAGCAGTGAACGAACAGGACAGGGAGGGGGCTACAATGAGCAGTTCTTC.

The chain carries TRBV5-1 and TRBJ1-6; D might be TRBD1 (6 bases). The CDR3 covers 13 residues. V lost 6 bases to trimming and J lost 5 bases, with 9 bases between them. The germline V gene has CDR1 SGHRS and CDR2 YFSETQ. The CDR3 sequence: CASTRGNNSPLHF. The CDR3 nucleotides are TGCGCCAGCACCAGGGGCAATAATTCACCCCTCCACTTT. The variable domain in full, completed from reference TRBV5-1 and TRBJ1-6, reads KAGVTQTPRYLIKTRGQQVTLSCSPISGHRSVSWYQQTPGQGLQFLFEYFSETQRNKGNFPGRFSGRQFSNSRSEMNVSTLELGDSALYLCASTRGNNSPLHFGNGTRLTVT.

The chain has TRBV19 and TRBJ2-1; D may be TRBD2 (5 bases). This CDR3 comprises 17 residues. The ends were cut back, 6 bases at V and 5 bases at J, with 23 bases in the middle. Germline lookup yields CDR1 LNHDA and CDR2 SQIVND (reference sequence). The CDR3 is CASSPTSARLADNEQFF. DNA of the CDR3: TGTGCCAGTAGCCCAACCTCGGCGAGGCTAGCAGACAATGAGCAGTTCTTC.

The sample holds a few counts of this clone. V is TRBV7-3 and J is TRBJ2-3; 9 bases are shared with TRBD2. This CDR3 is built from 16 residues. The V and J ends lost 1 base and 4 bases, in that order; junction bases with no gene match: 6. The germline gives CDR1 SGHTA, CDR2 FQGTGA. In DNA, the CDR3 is TGTGCCAGCAGCTTAATGCGGGGGGGCCGCGCAGATACGCAGTATTTT. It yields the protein CASSLMRGGRADTQYF.

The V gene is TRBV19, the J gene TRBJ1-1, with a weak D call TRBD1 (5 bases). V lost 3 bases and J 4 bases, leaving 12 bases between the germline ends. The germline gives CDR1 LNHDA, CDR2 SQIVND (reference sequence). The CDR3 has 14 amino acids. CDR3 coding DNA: TGTGCCAGTAGTATGAAGGGACTGATCACTGAAGCTTTCTTT. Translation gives CASSMKGLITEAFF.

The CDR3 DNA follows: TGTGCCTGGAGCCAAGGGGATAGGCCCCAGCATTTT. Translated, it gives CAWSQGDRPQHF. The chain employs TRBV30 and TRBJ1-5, with TRBD1 as a possible D gene (5 bases). This CDR3 has 12 amino acids. V lost 3 bases and J 9 bases, leaving 12 bases between the germline ends. Germline-derived CDR1 and CDR2 are GTSNPN and SVGIG (reference sequence).

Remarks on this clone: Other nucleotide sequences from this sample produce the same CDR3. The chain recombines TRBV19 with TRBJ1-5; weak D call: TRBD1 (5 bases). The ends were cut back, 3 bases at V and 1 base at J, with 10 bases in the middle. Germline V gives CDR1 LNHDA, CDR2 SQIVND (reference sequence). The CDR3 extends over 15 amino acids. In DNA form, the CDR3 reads TGTGCCAGTAGTATGGGGGGACGGAGCAATCAGCCCCAGCATTTT. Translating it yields CASSMGGRSNQPQHF.

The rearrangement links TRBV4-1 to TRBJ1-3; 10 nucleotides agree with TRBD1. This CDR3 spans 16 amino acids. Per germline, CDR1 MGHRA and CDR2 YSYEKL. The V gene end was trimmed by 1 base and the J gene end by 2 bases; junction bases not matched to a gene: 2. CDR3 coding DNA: TGCGCCAGCAGCCAAGGGACAGGGGGGACTGGAAACACCATATATTTT. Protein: CASSQGTGGTGNTIYF.

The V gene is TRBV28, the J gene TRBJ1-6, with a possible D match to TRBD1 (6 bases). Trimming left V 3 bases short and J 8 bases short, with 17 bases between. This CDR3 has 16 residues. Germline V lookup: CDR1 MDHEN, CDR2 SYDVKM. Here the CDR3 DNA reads TGTGCCAGCAGTTTCCCCCTGCTGGGGGCTGATTCACCCCTCCACTTT. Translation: CASSFPLLGADSPLHF. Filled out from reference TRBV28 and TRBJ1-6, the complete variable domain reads DVKVTQSSRYLVKRTGEKVFLECVQDMDHENMFWYRQDPGLGLRLIYFSYDVKMKEKGDIPEGYSVSREKKERFSLILESASTNQTSMYLCASSFPLLGADSPLHFGNGTRLTVT.

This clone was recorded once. CDR3 DNA sequence: TGTGCCCGCGGGACAGGGAACTATGGCTACACCTTC. Protein: CARGTGNYGYTF. This chain connects TRBV30 to TRBJ1-2; 9 bases agree with TRBD1. Unmatched junction bases numbered 3, after V lost 8 bases and J lost 2 bases. The germline CDR1 and CDR2 sequences are GTSNPN and SVGIG (reference sequence). This CDR3 has 12 amino acids.

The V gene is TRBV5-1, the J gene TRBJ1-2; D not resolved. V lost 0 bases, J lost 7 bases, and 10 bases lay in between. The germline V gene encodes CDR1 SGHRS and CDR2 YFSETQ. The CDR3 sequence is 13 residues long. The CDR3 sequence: CASSLDEGRGYTF. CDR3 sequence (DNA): TGCGCCAGCAGCTTGGATGAGGGCCGTGGCTACACCTTC.

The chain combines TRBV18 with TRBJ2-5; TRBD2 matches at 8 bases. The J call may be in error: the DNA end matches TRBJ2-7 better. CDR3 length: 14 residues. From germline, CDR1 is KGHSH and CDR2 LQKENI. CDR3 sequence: CASSPTGGRYEQYF. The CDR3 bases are TGTGCCAGCTCACCGACGGGGGGGCGGTACGAGCAGTACTTC.

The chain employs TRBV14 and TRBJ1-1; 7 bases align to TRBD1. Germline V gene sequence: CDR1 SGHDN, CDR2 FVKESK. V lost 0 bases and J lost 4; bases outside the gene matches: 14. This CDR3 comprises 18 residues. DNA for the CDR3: TGTGCCAGCAGCCAAGATGGGGGGCGGAACAGGGGCACCACTGAAGCTTTCTTT. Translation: CASSQDGGRNRGTTEAFF. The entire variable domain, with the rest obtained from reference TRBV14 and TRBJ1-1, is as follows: EAGVTQFPSHSVIEKGQTVTLRCDPISGHDNLYWYRRVMGKEIKFLLHFVKESKQDESGMPNNRFLAERTGGTYSTLKVQPAELEDSGVYFCASSQDGGRNRGTTEAFFGQGTRLTVV.

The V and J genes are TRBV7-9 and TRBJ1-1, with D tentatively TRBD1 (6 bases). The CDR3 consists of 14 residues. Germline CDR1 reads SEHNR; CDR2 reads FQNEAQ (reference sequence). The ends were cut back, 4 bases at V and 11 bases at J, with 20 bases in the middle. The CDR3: CASSSGDGLKRAFF. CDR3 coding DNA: TGTGCCAGCAGCTCAGGGGACGGACTTAAGCGGGCTTTCTTT. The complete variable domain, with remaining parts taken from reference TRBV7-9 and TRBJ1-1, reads DTGVSQNPRHKITKRGQNVTFRCDPISEHNRLYWYRQTLGQGPEFLTYFQNEAQLEKSRLLSDRFSAERPKGSFSTLEIQRTEQGDSAMYLCASSSGDGLKRAFFGQGTRLTVV.